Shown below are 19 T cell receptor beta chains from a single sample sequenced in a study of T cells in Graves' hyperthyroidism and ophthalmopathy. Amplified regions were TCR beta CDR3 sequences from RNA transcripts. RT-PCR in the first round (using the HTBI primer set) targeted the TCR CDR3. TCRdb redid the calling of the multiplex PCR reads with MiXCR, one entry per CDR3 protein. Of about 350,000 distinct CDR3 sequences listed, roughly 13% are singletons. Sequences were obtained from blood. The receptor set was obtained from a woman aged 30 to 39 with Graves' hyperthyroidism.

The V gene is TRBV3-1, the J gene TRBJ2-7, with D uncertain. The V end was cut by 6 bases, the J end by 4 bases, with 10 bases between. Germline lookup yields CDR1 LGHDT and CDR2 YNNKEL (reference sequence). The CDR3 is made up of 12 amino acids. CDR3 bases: TGTGCCAGCAGTCAGCTCTCTTACGAGCAGTACTTC. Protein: CASSQLSYEQYF.

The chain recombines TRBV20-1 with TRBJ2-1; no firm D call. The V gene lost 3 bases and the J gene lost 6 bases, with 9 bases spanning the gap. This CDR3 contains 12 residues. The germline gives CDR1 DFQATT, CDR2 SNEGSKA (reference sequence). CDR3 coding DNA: TGCAGTGCTAGGGGGTGGGGCAATGAGCAGTTCTTC. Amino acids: CSARGWGNEQFF.

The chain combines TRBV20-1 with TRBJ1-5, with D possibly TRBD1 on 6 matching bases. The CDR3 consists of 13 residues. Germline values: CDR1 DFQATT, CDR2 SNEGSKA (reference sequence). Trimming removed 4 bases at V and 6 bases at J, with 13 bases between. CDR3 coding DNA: TGCAGTGCTACTAGACAGGTCGGTCAGCCCCAGCATTTT. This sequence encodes CSATRQVGQPQHF.

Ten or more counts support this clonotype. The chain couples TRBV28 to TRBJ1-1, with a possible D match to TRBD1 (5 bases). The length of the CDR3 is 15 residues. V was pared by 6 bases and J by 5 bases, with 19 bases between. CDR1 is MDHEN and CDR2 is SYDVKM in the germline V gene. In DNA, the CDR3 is TGTGCCAGCAGCTCCCCCCAGGGTAGGGTAACTGAAGCTTTCTTT. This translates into CASSSPQGRVTEAFF. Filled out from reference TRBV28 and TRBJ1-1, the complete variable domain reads DVKVTQSSRYLVKRTGEKVFLECVQDMDHENMFWYRQDPGLGLRLIYFSYDVKMKEKGDIPEGYSVSREKKERFSLILESASTNQTSMYLCASSSPQGRVTEAFFGQGTRLTVV.

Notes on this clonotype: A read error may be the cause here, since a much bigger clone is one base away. The CDR3: CASGFPLEPQHF. In nucleotides, the CDR3 is TGTGCCAGCGGTTTTCCCCTTGAGCCCCAGCATTTT. The V call is TRBV28, the J call TRBJ1-5; the D is unclear. The germline gives CDR1 MDHEN, CDR2 SYDVKM. The CDR3 runs to 12 residues.

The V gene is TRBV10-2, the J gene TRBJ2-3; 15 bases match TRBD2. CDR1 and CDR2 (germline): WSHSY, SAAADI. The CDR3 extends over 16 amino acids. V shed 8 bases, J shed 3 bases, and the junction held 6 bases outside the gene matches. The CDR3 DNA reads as TGCGCCAGCGGACTAGCGGGAGGGCCTATAACAGATACGCAGTATTTT. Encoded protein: CASGLAGGPITDTQYF.

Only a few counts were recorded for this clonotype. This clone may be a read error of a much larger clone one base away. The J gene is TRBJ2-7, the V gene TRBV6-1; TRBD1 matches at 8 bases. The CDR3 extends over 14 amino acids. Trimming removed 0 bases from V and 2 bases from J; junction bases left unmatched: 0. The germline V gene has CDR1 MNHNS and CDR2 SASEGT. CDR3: CASSEATGAYEQYF. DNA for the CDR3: TGTGCCAGCAGTGAAGCGACAGGGGCCTACGAGCAGTACTTC.

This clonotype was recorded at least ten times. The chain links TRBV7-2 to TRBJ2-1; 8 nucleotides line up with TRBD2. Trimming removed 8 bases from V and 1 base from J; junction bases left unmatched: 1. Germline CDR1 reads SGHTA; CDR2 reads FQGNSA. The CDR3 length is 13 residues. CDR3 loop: CASASGSYNEQFF. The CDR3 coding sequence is TGTGCCAGCGCTAGCGGGTCCTACAATGAGCAGTTCTTC.

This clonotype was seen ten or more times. The CDR3 bases are TGTGCCAGCAGCTTATTAAGGACTACCGGGGAGCTGTTTTTT. Translation gives CASSLLRTTGELFF. The gene calls are TRBV7-2 and TRBJ2-2; D possibly corresponds to TRBD2 (5 bases). Germline loops: CDR1 SGHTA, CDR2 FQGNSA. This CDR3 region has 14 residues. V dropped 2 bases and J dropped 5 bases, with 9 bases sitting between them.

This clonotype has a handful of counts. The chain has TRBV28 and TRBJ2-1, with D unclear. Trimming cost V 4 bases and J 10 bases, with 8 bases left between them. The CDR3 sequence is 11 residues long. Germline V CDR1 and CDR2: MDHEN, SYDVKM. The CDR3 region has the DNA TGTGCCAGCAGTTCACTAAAGGAGCAGTTCTTC. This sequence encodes CASSSLKEQFF.

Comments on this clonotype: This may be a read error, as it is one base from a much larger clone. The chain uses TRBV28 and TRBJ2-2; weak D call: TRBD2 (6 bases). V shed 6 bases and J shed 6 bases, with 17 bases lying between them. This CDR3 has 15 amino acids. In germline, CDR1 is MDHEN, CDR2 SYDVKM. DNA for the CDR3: TGTGCCAGCAGGTTACCGACGGGAGCCCCCGGGGAGCTGTTTTTT. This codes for CASRLPTGAPGELFF.

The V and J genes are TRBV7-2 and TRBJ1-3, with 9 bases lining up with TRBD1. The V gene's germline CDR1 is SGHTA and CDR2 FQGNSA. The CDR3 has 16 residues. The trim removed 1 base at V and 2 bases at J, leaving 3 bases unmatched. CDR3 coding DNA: TGTGCCAGCAGCTTAGAGGGACAGGGCACTGGAAACACCATATATTTT. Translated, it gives CASSLEGQGTGNTIYF.

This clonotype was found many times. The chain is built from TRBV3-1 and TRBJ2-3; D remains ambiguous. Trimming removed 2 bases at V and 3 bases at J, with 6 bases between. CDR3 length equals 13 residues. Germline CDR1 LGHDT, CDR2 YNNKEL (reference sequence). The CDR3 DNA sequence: TGTGCCAGCAGCCAATCGCTGACAGATACGCAGTATTTT. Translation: CASSQSLTDTQYF.

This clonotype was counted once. CDR3 in amino acids: CASSFRGYTGELFF. CDR3 sequence (DNA): TGTGCCAGCAGCTTTCGAGGTTACACCGGGGAGCTGTTTTTT. The rearrangement links TRBV7-9 to TRBJ2-2; D gene unclear. CDR1 is SEHNR, CDR2 FQNEAQ, per germline (reference sequence). V shed 3 bases and J shed 3 bases, with 8 bases lying between them. The CDR3 extends over 14 amino acids. The full variable domain, with the rest looked up from reference TRBV7-9 and TRBJ2-2, is DTGVSQNPRHKITKRGQNVTFRCDPISEHNRLYWYRQTLGQGPEFLTYFQNEAQLEKSRLLSDRFSAERPKGSFSTLEIQRTEQGDSAMYLCASSFRGYTGELFFGEGSRLTVL.

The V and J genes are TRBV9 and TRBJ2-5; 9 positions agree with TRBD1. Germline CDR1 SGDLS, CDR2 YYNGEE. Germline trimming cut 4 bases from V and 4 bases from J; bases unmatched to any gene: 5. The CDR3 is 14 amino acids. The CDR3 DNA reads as TGTGCCAGCAGCCCACAGGGGGCCCGAGAGACCCAGTACTTC. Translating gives CASSPQGARETQYF. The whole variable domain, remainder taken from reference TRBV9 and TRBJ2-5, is DSGVTQTPKHLITATGQRVTLRCSPRSGDLSVYWYQQSLDQGLQFLIQYYNGEERAKGNILERFSAQQFPDLHSELNLSSLELGDSALYFCASSPQGARETQYFGPGTRLLVL.

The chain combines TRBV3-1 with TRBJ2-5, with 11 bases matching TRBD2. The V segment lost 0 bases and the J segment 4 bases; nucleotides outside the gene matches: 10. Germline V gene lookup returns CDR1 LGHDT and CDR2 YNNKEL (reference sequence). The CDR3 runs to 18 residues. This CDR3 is CASSQDPLAGGMPETQYF. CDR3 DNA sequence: TGTGCCAGCAGCCAAGACCCATTAGCGGGAGGGATGCCAGAGACCCAGTACTTC.

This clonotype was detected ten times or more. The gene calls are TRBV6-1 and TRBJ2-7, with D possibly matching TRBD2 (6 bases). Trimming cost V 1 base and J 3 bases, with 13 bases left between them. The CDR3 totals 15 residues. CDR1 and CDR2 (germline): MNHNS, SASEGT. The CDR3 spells CASSEEEGRYYEQYF. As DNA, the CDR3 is TGTGCCAGCAGTGAAGAAGAAGGGAGGTACTACGAGCAGTACTTC.

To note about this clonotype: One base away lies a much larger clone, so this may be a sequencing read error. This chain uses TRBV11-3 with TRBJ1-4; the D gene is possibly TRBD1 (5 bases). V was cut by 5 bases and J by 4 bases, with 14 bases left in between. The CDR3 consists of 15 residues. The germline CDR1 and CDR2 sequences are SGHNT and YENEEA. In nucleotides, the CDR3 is TGTGCCAGCAGCCTAAAGGGACGGCGTAATGAAAAACTGTTTTTT. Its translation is CASSLKGRRNEKLFF.

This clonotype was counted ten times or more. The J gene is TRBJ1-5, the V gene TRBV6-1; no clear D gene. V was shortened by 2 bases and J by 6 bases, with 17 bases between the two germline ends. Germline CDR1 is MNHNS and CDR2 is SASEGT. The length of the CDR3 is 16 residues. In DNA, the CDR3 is TGTGCCAGCAGTGAATATACGGGGTCCTCAGGTCAGCCCCAGCATTTT. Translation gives CASSEYTGSSGQPQHF.